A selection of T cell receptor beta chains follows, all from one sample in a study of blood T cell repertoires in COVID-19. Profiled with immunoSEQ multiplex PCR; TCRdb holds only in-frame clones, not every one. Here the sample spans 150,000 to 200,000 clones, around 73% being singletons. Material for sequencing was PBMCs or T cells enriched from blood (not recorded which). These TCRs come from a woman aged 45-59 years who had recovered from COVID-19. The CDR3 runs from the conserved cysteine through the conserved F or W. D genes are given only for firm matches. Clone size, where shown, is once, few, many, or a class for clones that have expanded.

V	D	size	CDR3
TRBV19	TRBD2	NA	CASSNYGRGSYNEQFF
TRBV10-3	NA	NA	CAISDREADTQYF
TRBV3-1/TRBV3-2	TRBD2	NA	CASSQVGAGGQETQYF
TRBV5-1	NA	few	CASSLQGTKMNTEAFF
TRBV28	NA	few	CASSVGGTPNYGYTF
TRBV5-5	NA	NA	CASVPRVGTDTQYF
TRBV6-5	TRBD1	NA	CASTRQGAVTGELFF
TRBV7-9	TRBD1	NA	CASSFRDSSYEQYF
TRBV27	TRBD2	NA	CASSPRTSGSTDTQYF
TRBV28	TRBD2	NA	CASSSRTSLNEQFF
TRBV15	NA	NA	CATSRTNRPLDGYTF
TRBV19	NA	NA	CARWRVGPKGKDTQYF
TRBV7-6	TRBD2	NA	CASSFTGTSGSRETQYF
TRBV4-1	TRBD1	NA	CASSQVQGGFDSGFTLHF
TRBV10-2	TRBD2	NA	CASARGASGRSKNIQYF
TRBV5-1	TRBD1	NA	CASSPGTGDSPLHF
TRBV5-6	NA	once	CASSLAGGGKSPYEQYF
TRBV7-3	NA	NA	CASSLGPGFMNTEAFF
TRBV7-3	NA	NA	CASSLNEGGELFF
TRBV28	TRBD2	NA	CASSLGLAGVGETQYF
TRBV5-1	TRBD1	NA	CASSLGTANYGYTF
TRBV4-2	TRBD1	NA	CASRLGQGDTEAFF
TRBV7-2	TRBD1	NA	CASSLGQSKEQYF
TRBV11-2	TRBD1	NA	CASSRPLFGQGWRIEQFF
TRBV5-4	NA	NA	CASSLGGAPGGEQYF
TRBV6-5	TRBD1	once	CASSRDRGQTEAFF
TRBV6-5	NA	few	CASRGSTYEQYF